Given below is one T cell receptor beta chain in context. Antigen specificity is unknown. This specimen includes other DNA sequences encoding the same CDR3. Assay: immunoSEQ multiplex PCR; the TCRdb copy retains only in-frame clones and omits some. The repertoire holds about 410,000 clones, with roughly 90% as singletons. Treatment denoted: roughly 18 received Ad26.COV2.S at low or high dose, single or two shots; 5 received placebo; per-sample allocation not given. Vaccine and placebo recipients were sampled on day 63 after the first injection. This entry is derived from a study of Ad26.COV2.S vaccination and SARS-CoV-2 variants. Background on the study: Within the COV1001 Ad26.COV2.S trial arm, the donor was enrolled. Donor got 5x10^10 or 1x10^11 viral particles of Ad26.COV2.S.

Study observations and caveats: Reportedly, spike-specific CD8+ and CD4+ T cell responses achieved substantial breadth once vaccination had taken place. An underestimation of total T cell responses may have resulted from the TCR breadth and depth analyses.

The TCR comes from a person aged 18-60 years who received the Ad26.COV2.S COVID-19 vaccine or a placebo. The input for sequencing was peripheral blood, taken in a trial of Ad26.COV2.S vaccine versus placebo.

The CDR3 loop reads CASSLRTGRETQYF. CDR3 coding DNA: TGCGCCAGCAGCTTGAGGACAGGTAGAGAGACCCAGTACTTC. J is TRBJ2-5 and V is TRBV5-1; 7 positions match TRBD1. The CDR3 loop spans 14 amino acids. Germline V lookup: CDR1 SGHRS, CDR2 YFSETQ. The J segment lost 4 bases and the V segment lost 1 base, leaving 4 bases of the junction unmatched.